This T cell receptor (beta chain) was documented in a study of blood T cell repertoires in COVID-19. Seattle enrolled patients during active infection and tracked them longitudinally. The CDR3 has 14 amino acids. CDR1 is SEHNR, CDR2 FQNEAQ, per germline (reference sequence). The trim removed 4 bases at V and 8 bases at J, leaving 8 bases unmatched. This clone was found a few times. TCRdb keeps only in-frame clones here, not all; method: immunoSEQ multiplex PCR. The table has around 170,000 clones, about 81% seen once. V and J are TRBV7-9 and TRBJ1-2; 9 bases align to TRBD1. The sample consisted of peripheral blood. This TCR was sampled from a woman aged 80 or older with COVID-19, enrolled during active disease. CDR3 loop: CASSSSGTGLGYTF. In DNA, the CDR3 is TGTGCCAGCAGCTCCTCCGGGACAGGGCTCGGCTACACCTTC.